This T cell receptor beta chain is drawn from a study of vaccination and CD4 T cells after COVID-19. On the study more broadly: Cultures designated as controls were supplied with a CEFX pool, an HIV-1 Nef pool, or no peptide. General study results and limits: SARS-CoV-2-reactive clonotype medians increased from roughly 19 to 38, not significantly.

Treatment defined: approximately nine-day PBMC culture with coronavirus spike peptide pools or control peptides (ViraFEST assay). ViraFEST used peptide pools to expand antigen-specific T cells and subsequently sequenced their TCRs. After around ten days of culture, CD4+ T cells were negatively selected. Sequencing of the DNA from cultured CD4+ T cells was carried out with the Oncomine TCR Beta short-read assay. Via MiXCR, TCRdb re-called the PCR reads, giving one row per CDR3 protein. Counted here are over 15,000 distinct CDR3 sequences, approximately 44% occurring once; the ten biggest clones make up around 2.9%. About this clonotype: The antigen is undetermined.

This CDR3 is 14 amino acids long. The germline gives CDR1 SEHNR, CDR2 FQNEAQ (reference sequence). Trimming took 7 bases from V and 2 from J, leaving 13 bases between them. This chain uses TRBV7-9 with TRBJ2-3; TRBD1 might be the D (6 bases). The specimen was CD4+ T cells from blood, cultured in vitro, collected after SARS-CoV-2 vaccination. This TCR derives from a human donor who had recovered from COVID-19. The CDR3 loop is CASIRDKYTDTQYF. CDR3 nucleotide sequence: TGTGCCAGCATCCGGGACAAGTACACAGATACGCAGTATTTT.